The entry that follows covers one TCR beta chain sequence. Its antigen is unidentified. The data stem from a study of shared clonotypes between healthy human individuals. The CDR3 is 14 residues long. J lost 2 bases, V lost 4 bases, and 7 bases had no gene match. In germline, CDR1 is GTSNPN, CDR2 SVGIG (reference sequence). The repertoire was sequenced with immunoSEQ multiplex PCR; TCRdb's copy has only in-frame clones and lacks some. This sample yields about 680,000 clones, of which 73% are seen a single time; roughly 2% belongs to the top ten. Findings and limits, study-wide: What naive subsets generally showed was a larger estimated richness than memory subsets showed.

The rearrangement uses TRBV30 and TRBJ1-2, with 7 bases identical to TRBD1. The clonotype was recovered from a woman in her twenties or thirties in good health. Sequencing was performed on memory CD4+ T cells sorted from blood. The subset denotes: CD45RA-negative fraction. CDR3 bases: TGTGCCTGGACGACCCAGGGGGGAAACTATGGCTACACCTTC. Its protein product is CAWTTQGGNYGYTF.